These T cell receptor beta chains were read from a single sample in a study of cytomegalovirus exposure and HLA in healthy donors. Measured with immunoSEQ multiplex PCR; TCRdb has only the in-frame clones, and not every one. This repertoire shows fewer than 100,000 clones, 78% found once; its top ten account for under 0.8%. The sample taken for sequencing was PBMCs. Every receptor here comes from a woman in her sixties or seventies in good health and CMV-seronegative. CDR3s include the opening cysteine and the closing phenylalanine or tryptophan. The D gene is left open where the match is weak. Size is omitted from some rows. Given values are once, few, many or a class for expanded clones.

V: TRBV4-1; size: -; D: TRBD2; J: TRBJ2-5; CDR3: CASSQDLASGRGWGETQYF; DNA: TGCGCCAGCAGCCAAGATTTAGCTAGCGGGAGAGGTTGGGGAGAGACCCAGTACTTC
V: TRBV20-1; size: -; D: -; J: TRBJ1-1; CDR3: CSPQGDTEAFF; DNA: TGCAGTCCCCAAGGGGACACTGAAGCTTTCTTT
V: TRBV7-2; size: -; D: -; J: TRBJ1-2; CDR3: CASSYLETATYGYTF; DNA: TGTGCCAGCAGCTACCTCGAGACAGCCACCTATGGCTACACCTTC
V: TRBV5-6; size: -; D: -; J: TRBJ2-7; CDR3: CAGSLGGGQGGYEQYF; DNA: TGTGCCGGCAGCTTGGGGGGGGGCCAGGGAGGCTACGAGCAGTACTTC
V: TRBV19; size: -; D: TRBD1; J: TRBJ1-1; CDR3: CASSLNRDRGEAFF; DNA: TGTGCCAGTAGTTTAAACCGGGACAGGGGTGAAGCTTTCTTT
V: TRBV25-1; size: few; D: TRBD1; J: TRBJ2-1; CDR3: CASSSTDRGYPYNEQFF; DNA: TGTGCCAGCAGTTCCACCGACAGGGGGTATCCCTACAATGAGCAGTTCTTC
V: TRBV5-1; size: -; D: -; J: TRBJ1-1; CDR3: CASSAGDTMNTEAFF; DNA: TGCGCCAGCAGCGCCGGGGACACAATGAACACTGAAGCTTTCTTT
V: TRBV25-1; size: -; D: -; J: TRBJ2-7; CDR3: CASSAQTKDYEQYF; DNA: TGTGCCAGCAGTGCCCAAACGAAAGACTACGAGCAGTACTTC
V: TRBV14; size: -; D: -; J: TRBJ1-1; CDR3: CASSQEYRVLGNTEAFF; DNA: TGTGCCAGCAGCCAAGAGTACAGGGTGCTGGGAAACACTGAAGCTTTCTTT
V: TRBV29-1; size: -; D: TRBD2; J: TRBJ2-3; CDR3: CSVVRGVQYF; DNA: TGCAGCGTTGTACGGGGGGTGCAGTATTTT
V: TRBV5-1; size: -; D: TRBD1; J: TRBJ2-7; CDR3: CASSSSGGTGSYEQYF; DNA: TGCGCCAGCAGCTCCTCTGGGGGGACAGGCTCCTACGAGCAGTACTTC
V: TRBV6-1; size: -; D: -; J: TRBJ1-1; CDR3: CAGRGASNTEAFF; DNA: TGTGCCGGCAGGGGCGCGAGTAACACTGAAGCTTTCTTT
V: TRBV19; size: -; D: -; J: TRBJ2-4; CDR3: CASSMPRPSRVGWRNIQYF; DNA: TGTGCCAGTAGTATGCCCCGCCCCTCGCGGGTCGGTTGGCGAAACATTCAGTACTTC
V: TRBV7-2; size: -; D: -; J: TRBJ2-1; CDR3: CASSPDSNEQFF; DNA: TGTGCCAGCAGCCCTGACAGCAATGAGCAGTTCTTC
V: TRBV7-8; size: -; D: -; J: TRBJ2-1; CDR3: CASSLDWGLTEQFF; DNA: TGTGCCAGCAGCTTAGATTGGGGGCTCACTGAGCAGTTCTTC
V: TRBV29-1; size: -; D: -; J: TRBJ1-1; CDR3: CSVVEGDHGAFF; DNA: TGCAGCGTTGTTGAGGGGGATCATGGGGCTTTCTTT
V: TRBV19; size: -; D: TRBD2; J: TRBJ2-7; CDR3: CASSQQGTSGSYEQYF; DNA: TGTGCCAGTAGCCAACAGGGGACTAGCGGGAGCTACGAGCAGTACTTC
V: TRBV7-6; size: -; D: TRBD2; J: TRBJ2-7; CDR3: CASSSGTSGSSYEQYF; DNA: TGTGCCAGCAGCTCAGGGACTAGCGGGAGCTCCTACGAGCAGTACTTC
V: TRBV10-3; size: -; D: TRBD1; J: TRBJ1-1; CDR3: CAISTGQGGTEAFF; DNA: TGTGCCATCAGCACGGGACAGGGTGGAACTGAAGCTTTCTTT
V: TRBV19; size: -; D: -; J: TRBJ1-5; CDR3: CASSLPESPQHF; DNA: TGTGCCAGTAGTCTTCCGGAGAGCCCCCAGCATTTT
V: TRBV6-6; size: -; D: -; J: TRBJ2-5; CDR3: CASSSGYLETQYF; DNA: TGTGCCAGCAGTTCCGGGTACCTGGAGACCCAGTACTTC
V: TRBV5-6; size: -; D: -; J: TRBJ1-6; CDR3: CASSLGGQAGYSPLHF; DNA: TGTGCCAGCAGCTTGGGAGGTCAGGCGGGTTATTCACCCCTCCACTTT
V: TRBV4-2; size: -; D: -; J: TRBJ1-4; CDR3: CASSQDRGTPTNEKLFF; DNA: TGTGCCAGCAGCCAAGATCGAGGGACACCAACTAATGAAAAACTGTTTTTT
V: TRBV6-5; size: -; D: -; J: TRBJ2-3; CDR3: CASSYSERDTQYF; DNA: TGTGCCAGCAGTTACTCAGAGCGGGATACGCAGTATTTT
V: TRBV7-8; size: -; D: -; J: TRBJ2-7; CDR3: CASSLRQPDEQYF; DNA: TGTGCCAGCAGCTTACGACAGCCCGACGAGCAGTACTTC
V: TRBV7-2; size: -; D: -; J: TRBJ1-1; CDR3: CASSFMNTEAFF; DNA: TGTGCCAGCAGCTTCATGAACACTGAAGCTTTCTTT
V: TRBV5-1; size: -; D: -; J: TRBJ1-1; CDR3: CASSSGVNTEAFF; DNA: TGCGCCAGCAGCTCGGGAGTAAACACTGAAGCTTTCTTT
V: TRBV14; size: -; D: -; J: TRBJ2-1; CDR3: CASSQALTGYEQFF; DNA: TGTGCCAGCAGCCAAGCTCTTACAGGCTATGAGCAGTTCTTC
V: TRBV19; size: few; D: TRBD2; J: TRBJ2-1; CDR3: CASSPGTRGEQFF; DNA: TGTGCCAGTAGCCCCGGGACTAGGGGGGAGCAGTTCTTC
V: TRBV4-1; size: -; D: -; J: TRBJ1-2; CDR3: CASSQGFREGYGYTF; DNA: TGCGCCAGCAGCCAAGGATTCAGGGAAGGCTATGGCTACACCTTC
V: TRBV5-6; size: -; D: -; J: TRBJ2-7; CDR3: CASSFGVGGYEQYF; DNA: TGTGCCAGCAGTTTTGGGGTAGGGGGCTACGAGCAGTACTTC
V: TRBV5-1; size: few; D: -; J: TRBJ2-7; CDR3: CASSLGAGATYEQYF; DNA: TGCGCCAGCAGCTTGGGGGCAGGGGCAACCTACGAGCAGTACTTC
V: TRBV7-2; size: once; D: TRBD1; J: TRBJ2-3; CDR3: CASSRKIGQGGLDTQYF; DNA: TGTGCCAGCAGCAGAAAGATTGGACAGGGGGGACTAGATACGCAGTATTTT
V: TRBV7-9; size: few; D: TRBD2; J: TRBJ2-1; CDR3: CASSSLAGGHNEQFF; DNA: TGTGCCAGCAGCTCCCTAGCGGGAGGTCACAATGAGCAGTTCTTC
V: TRBV7-9; size: -; D: -; J: TRBJ2-3; CDR3: CASSGSDRPGSTSTDTQYF; DNA: TGTGCCAGCAGCGGATCCGACAGGCCCGGTTCTACTAGCACAGATACGCAGTATTTT
V: TRBV2; size: -; D: -; J: TRBJ1-2; CDR3: CASSEYEHYGYTF; DNA: TGTGCCAGCAGTGAATATGAGCATTATGGCTACACCTTC
V: TRBV6-1; size: -; D: -; J: TRBJ2-5; CDR3: CASARGGDMETQYF; DNA: TGTGCCAGCGCGAGGGGGGGCGATATGGAGACCCAGTACTTC
V: TRBV7-9; size: -; D: TRBD1; J: TRBJ1-2; CDR3: CSSSSGTGGGDGYTF; DNA: TGTTCCAGCAGCTCCGGGACAGGGGGTGGGGATGGCTACACCTTC
V: TRBV27; size: -; D: TRBD2; J: TRBJ2-1; CDR3: CASSSRLAELLYNEQFF; DNA: TGTGCCAGCAGTTCCCGACTAGCGGAGCTACTATACAATGAGCAGTTCTTC
V: TRBV6-5; size: -; D: -; J: TRBJ2-5; CDR3: CATRRGHQETQYF; DNA: TGTGCCACCCGGAGGGGCCACCAAGAGACCCAGTACTTC
V: TRBV29-1; size: -; D: TRBD2; J: TRBJ2-3; CDR3: CSVETSGRWYF; DNA: TGCAGCGTTGAGACTAGCGGGAGGTGGTATTTT
V: TRBV6-4; size: -; D: TRBD1; J: TRBJ1-5; CDR3: CASSETGSNQPQHF; DNA: TGTGCCAGCAGTGAGACAGGGAGCAATCAGCCCCAGCATTTT
V: TRBV5-1; size: -; D: TRBD1; J: TRBJ2-1; CDR3: CASSFGQGLVFGEFF; DNA: TGCGCCAGCAGCTTCGGACAGGGTCTAGTGTTTGGGGAGTTCTTC